Shown below are 21 T cell receptor beta chains from a single sample sequenced in a study of beta chain features in type 1 diabetes. The entirety of the isolated RNA underwent reverse transcription, so expressed TCRB transcripts were sequenced. The protocol was immunoSEQ multiplex PCR, while the TCRdb copy is restricted to in-frame clones and leaves out a portion. The data show 40,000 to 65,000 clones, 60% to 70% seen once. No cognate antigen is known for these TCRs. Study results and caveats: Type 1 diabetes patients had moderately but significantly shorter TCRB CDR3s in all four CD4+ subsets.

Sequencing used stem cell memory CD4+ T cells from blood. Receptors originate from a woman in her thirties with type 1 diabetes.

The chain couples TRBV5-1 to TRBJ1-4; D is perhaps TRBD1 (6 bases). Per germline, CDR1 SGHRS and CDR2 YFSETQ. The CDR3 spans 15 residues. The V gene lost 4 bases and the J gene lost 7 bases, with 17 bases spanning the gap. As DNA, the CDR3 is TGCGCCAGCAGCCTACAGGGAGATAAGACTGAAAAACTGTTTTTT. Translated, it gives CASSLQGDKTEKLFF. The complete variable domain, with remaining parts taken from reference TRBV5-1 and TRBJ1-4, reads KAGVTQTPRYLIKTRGQQVTLSCSPISGHRSVSWYQQTPGQGLQFLFEYFSETQRNKGNFPGRFSGRQFSNSRSEMNVSTLELGDSALYLCASSLQGDKTEKLFFGSGTQLSVL.

This clone was picked up a small number of times. CDR3 sequence (DNA): TGTGCCAGTAGTAGTACGGCAGGCACTCCTAACACTGAAGCTTTCTTT. It translates to CASSSTAGTPNTEAFF. The chain carries TRBV19 and TRBJ1-1, with D unresolved. CDR1 and CDR2 (germline): LNHDA, SQIVND (reference sequence). The V gene lost 4 bases and the J gene lost 2 bases, with 17 bases spanning the gap. The CDR3 has 16 residues.

This clone was detected only a few times. One end of the junction is discordant with germline, which a read error may explain. The rearrangement joins TRBV7-6 to TRBJ1-4, with D uncertain. The CDR3 runs to 15 residues. Germline CDR1 SGHVS, CDR2 FNYEAQ. CDR3 protein: CASSLAGATNEKLFF. The CDR3 nucleotides read TGTGCCAGCAGCCTAGCCGGAGCAACTAATGAAAAACTGTTTTTT.

This chain uses TRBV18 with TRBJ2-7; 7 positions match TRBD1. From germline, CDR1 is KGHSH and CDR2 LQKENI. The CDR3 sequence is 13 residues long. Trimming took 3 bases from V and 2 from J; bases not matched to a gene: 1. The CDR3 here is CASSPGQTYEQYF. The CDR3 nucleotides read TGTGCCAGCTCACCGGGACAGACCTACGAGCAGTACTTC.

V usage is TRBV27 and J usage is TRBJ1-2; no firm D call. This CDR3 region has 13 residues. Germline lookup yields CDR1 MNHEY and CDR2 SMNVEV (reference sequence). V was shortened by 5 bases and J by 6 bases, with 13 bases between the two germline ends. The CDR3 reads CASSPQSPDGYTF. The CDR3, as DNA: TGTGCCAGCAGTCCTCAGTCTCCCGATGGCTACACCTTC.

The chain uses TRBV5-1 and TRBJ2-1, with 7 bases aligning to TRBD2. The CDR3 runs to 15 residues. The V gene's germline CDR1 is SGHRS and CDR2 YFSETQ. V was pared by 1 base and J by 7 bases, with 8 bases of the junction left unmatched. CDR3: CASSLIGGSVNEQFF. DNA of the CDR3: TGCGCCAGCAGCTTGATTGGCGGGAGTGTGAATGAGCAGTTCTTC.

This clone was seen a few times. The chain couples TRBV7-3 to TRBJ2-4; TRBD2 aligns across 7 bases. Losses at the gene ends were 6 bases for V and 3 bases for J; bases not matched to a gene: 8. CDR3 length equals 15 residues. CDR1 is SGHTA and CDR2 is FQGTGA in the germline V gene. CDR3 DNA: TGTGCCAGCAGTCAAAGCGGGACCTTCAAAAACATTCAGTACTTC. Protein sequence: CASSQSGTFKNIQYF.

The chain combines TRBV19 with TRBJ2-5, with unresolved D. The CDR3 loop spans 15 amino acids. V was shortened by 8 bases and J by 4 bases, with 20 bases between the two germline ends. Germline CDR1 LNHDA, CDR2 SQIVND (reference sequence). CDR3: CASASTRRSAETQYF. The CDR3 coding sequence is TGTGCCAGTGCTTCAACGAGGAGATCCGCAGAGACCCAGTACTTC.

The V call is TRBV6-5, the J call TRBJ1-1; 8 bases agree with TRBD1. This CDR3 comprises 13 residues. Germline trimming cut 4 bases from V and 4 bases from J; bases unmatched to any gene: 2. Germline V gives CDR1 MNHEY, CDR2 SVGAGI. The CDR3 nucleotides read TGTGCCAGCAGTTTCGACAGGGGCACTGAAGCTTTCTTT. This codes for CASSFDRGTEAFF.

This clone was counted only a few times. The CDR3 DNA sequence: TGTGCCACACCGAAGGGGTACACAGATACGCAGTATTTT. Its protein is CATPKGYTDTQYF. The chain recombines TRBV21-1 with TRBJ2-3; the tabulated D call, TRBD1, remains unverified against the DNA. TRBV21-1 is a listed pseudogene. CDR3 length equals 13 residues.

This clone was observed a single time. The chain links TRBV9 to TRBJ1-3, with 7 bases that match TRBD1. This CDR3 has 17 residues. V lost 4 bases and J lost 0; bases outside the gene matches: 10. Looked up from germline, CDR1 is SGDLS and CDR2 is YYNGEE. This chain's CDR3 is CASSPRTGLSSGNTIYF. In nucleotides, the CDR3 is TGTGCCAGCAGCCCTCGGACAGGCCTCAGCTCTGGAAACACCATATATTTT.

The chain carries TRBV25-1 and TRBJ2-1, with 10 bases matching TRBD2. V lost 7 bases, J lost 0 bases, and 12 bases stayed unmatched. The CDR3 totals 18 residues. The germline CDR1 and CDR2 sequences are MGHDK and SYGVNS. The DNA for the CDR3 is TGTGCCAGCACCATGAATTGGGCTAGCGGGAGCTCCTACAATGAGCAGTTCTTC. Protein product: CASTMNWASGSSYNEQFF. The full variable domain, completed using reference TRBV25-1 and TRBJ2-1, is EADIYQTPRYLVIGTGKKITLECSQTMGHDKMYWYQQDPGMELHLIHYSYGVNSTEKGDLSSESTVSRIRTEHFPLTLESARPSHTSQYLCASTMNWASGSSYNEQFFGPGTRLTVL.

CDR3 in DNA: TGTGCCAGCTGGGAAAACAGGGGCTACAATCAGCCCCAGCATTTT. Amino acid sequence: CASWENRGYNQPQHF. The chain joins TRBV28 to TRBJ1-5, with 7 nucleotides matching TRBD1. With 8 bases clipped from V and 3 bases from J, the junction kept 10 bases outside the gene matches. There are 15 residues in the CDR3. Germline CDR1 reads MDHEN; CDR2 reads SYDVKM. The whole variable domain, filled in from reference TRBV28 and TRBJ1-5, reads DVKVTQSSRYLVKRTGEKVFLECVQDMDHENMFWYRQDPGLGLRLIYFSYDVKMKEKGDIPEGYSVSREKKERFSLILESASTNQTSMYLCASWENRGYNQPQHFGDGTRLSIL.

The chain carries TRBV2 and TRBJ2-6, with D perhaps matching TRBD1 (5 bases). Germline-derived CDR1 and CDR2 are SNHLY and FYNNEI. The length of the CDR3 is 16 residues. Trimming removed 4 bases from V and 2 bases from J, with 12 bases in between. DNA of the CDR3: TGTGCCAGCAGTGCTCAGGGTGGAGCTGGGGCCAACGTCCTGACTTTC. This sequence encodes CASSAQGGAGANVLTF.

The CDR3 DNA sequence: TGTGCCAGCAGTTTATCCCAGGGGGTCGAAAAACTGTTTTTT. Amino acids: CASSLSQGVEKLFF. The chain has TRBV28 and TRBJ1-4, with 7 positions matching TRBD1. Germline CDR1 is MDHEN and CDR2 is SYDVKM. V was clipped by 1 base and J by 8 bases; unmatched bases: 4. The CDR3 is made up of 14 amino acids.

This sequence joins TRBV7-2 and TRBJ2-6, with 7 bases fitting TRBD1. The J segment lost 2 bases and the V segment lost 5 bases, leaving 6 bases of the junction unmatched. Germline CDR1 SGHTA, CDR2 FQGNSA. The length of the CDR3 is 16 residues. CDR3 nucleotides: TGTGCCAGCAGCCAAAAAGGGACAGCTGGGGCCAACGTCCTGACTTTC. It specifies CASSQKGTAGANVLTF.

The chain carries TRBV28 and TRBJ1-2; no reliable D call. Trimming cost V 3 bases and J 4 bases, with 3 bases left between them. Germline CDR1 is MDHEN and CDR2 is SYDVKM. The CDR3 sequence is 11 residues long. This CDR3 is CASSFRYGYTF. In DNA, the CDR3 is TGTGCCAGCAGTTTCCGCTATGGCTACACCTTC.

This clone appeared a few times. The rearrangement links TRBV7-9 to TRBJ2-1; 9 bases are shared with TRBD2. From germline, CDR1 is SEHNR and CDR2 FQNEAQ (reference sequence). The V gene end was trimmed by 5 bases and the J gene end by 6 bases; junction bases not matched to a gene: 5. This CDR3 comprises 14 residues. The chain's CDR3 is CASSPGTSFNEQFF. The CDR3 DNA reads TGTGCCAGCAGCCCCGGGACTAGCTTCAATGAGCAGTTCTTC. The full variable domain, rest sourced from reference TRBV7-9 and TRBJ2-1, is DTGVSQNPRHKITKRGQNVTFRCDPISEHNRLYWYRQTLGQGPEFLTYFQNEAQLEKSRLLSDRFSAERPKGSFSTLEIQRTEQGDSAMYLCASSPGTSFNEQFFGPGTRLTVL.

CDR3 DNA sequence: TGTGCCAGCAGCCAAATGGGCCGGCAGTACTTC. Amino acids: CASSQMGRQYF. The rearrangement joins TRBV14 to TRBJ2-7, with D unresolved. The germline V and J ends were trimmed by 2 bases and 9 bases, with 8 bases remaining between them. The CDR3 runs 11 residues. Germline V lookup: CDR1 SGHDN, CDR2 FVKESK.

This clone was counted between two and nine times. J is TRBJ1-3 and V is TRBV29-1; D is unresolved. Deletions cut 4 bases from V and 4 bases from J, with 11 bases between. Germline values: CDR1 SQVTM, CDR2 ANQGSEA. This CDR3 is 13 amino acids long. CDR3 protein: CSVARGTGNTIYF. The CDR3 coding sequence is TGCAGCGTTGCTCGGGGTACCGGAAACACCATATATTTT.

CDR3 region: CARAPLEQNYNEQFF. In DNA, the CDR3 is TGTGCCAGGGCCCCTTTGGAGCAGAACTACAATGAGCAGTTCTTC. The chain employs TRBV28 and TRBJ2-1; D unresolved. Trimming removed 9 bases from V and 3 bases from J, with 18 bases in between. CDR1 is MDHEN, CDR2 SYDVKM, per germline. The CDR3 length is 15 residues. The variable domain in full, with the rest retrieved from reference TRBV28 and TRBJ2-1, is DVKVTQSSRYLVKRTGEKVFLECVQDMDHENMFWYRQDPGLGLRLIYFSYDVKMKEKGDIPEGYSVSREKKERFSLILESASTNQTSMYLCARAPLEQNYNEQFFGPGTRLTVL.